A single sample gave rise to the 20 T cell receptor beta chains below, sequenced in a study of T cell responses to AZD1222 COVID-19 vaccine (dated by TCRdb to the early 2020s). The time point label here, explained by the study, means: baseline before first vaccination. The treatment or condition label, read with the paper, signifies: meningococcal conjugate vaccine given as trial control. The method was the immunoSEQ multiplex PCR assay. This is the immuneACCESS table as TCRdb keeps it, with only in-frame sequences that have V and J called. A part of the clones is gone; compared with another copy, unresolved V genes explain less than half, and the rest is unexplained. The sample has 110,000 to 150,000 clones on record, just over 90% of them singletons. The top ten constitute around 1% of the sample. Sequenced here: peripheral blood, sampled on day 0 of MenACWY control vaccination. These receptors all come from an adult in good health.

The chain carries TRBV9 and TRBJ1-2; 10 nucleotides line up with TRBD1. Germline values: CDR1 SGDLS, CDR2 YYNGEE. The CDR3 has 16 residues. V was clipped by 3 bases and J by 7 bases; unmatched bases: 12. CDR3 amino acids: CASSAAGTGDGLGYTF. CDR3 in DNA: TGTGCCAGCAGCGCCGCCGGGACAGGGGACGGTCTTGGCTACACCTTC.

This clone appeared a single time. The chain couples TRBV19 to TRBJ1-6; 10 bases map to TRBD1. The CDR3 contains 16 residues. V shed 6 bases and J 6 bases; nucleotides not matched to a gene: 8. The germline V gene has CDR1 LNHDA and CDR2 SQIVND (reference sequence). The CDR3 protein is CASRNAGTGANSPLHF. The CDR3 bases are TGTGCCAGTAGAAATGCCGGGACAGGGGCTAATTCACCCCTCCACTTT.

The chain is built from TRBV7-2 and TRBJ1-1; possible D gene TRBD1, 6 bases. Trimming took off 4 bases at V and 3 bases at J, with 12 bases between the two ends. Germline CDR1 SGHTA, CDR2 FQGNSA. This CDR3 region has 14 residues. The CDR3 region has the DNA TGTGCCAGCAGCTACAGGGAGATGGACACTGAAGCTTTCTTT. Amino acids: CASSYREMDTEAFF.

The J gene is TRBJ1-2, the V gene TRBV19; 9 bases are a match to TRBD1. V was pared by 5 bases and J by 8 bases, with 6 bases of the junction left unmatched. In germline, CDR1 is LNHDA, CDR2 SQIVND (reference sequence). This CDR3 is 13 amino acids long. Here the CDR3 reads CASSADRGSGYTF. CDR3 nucleotides: TGTGCCAGTAGTGCGGACAGGGGTTCCGGCTACACCTTC.

The genes are TRBV5-1 and TRBJ2-7; D is undetermined. From germline, CDR1 is SGHRS and CDR2 YFSETQ. The length of the CDR3 is 14 residues. Trimming stripped 1 base from V and 0 bases from J, with 8 bases between. This chain's CDR3 is CASSLWADSYEQYF. The DNA for the CDR3 is TGCGCCAGCAGCTTGTGGGCGGACTCCTACGAGCAGTACTTC.

The chain is built from TRBV7-2 and TRBJ1-3; weak D call: TRBD1 (5 bases). The germline V gene has CDR1 SGHTA and CDR2 FQGNSA. V lost 5 bases, J lost 0 bases, and 8 bases lay in between. The CDR3 contains 14 residues. Here the CDR3 DNA reads TGTGCCAGCAGCCGCACAGGCTCTGGAAACACCATATATTTT. Protein product: CASSRTGSGNTIYF.

The V and J genes are TRBV28 and TRBJ2-7; a possible D gene is TRBD2 (6 bases). CDR3 size: 15 residues. V lost 1 base and J lost 2, with 12 bases in between. The germline gives CDR1 MDHEN, CDR2 SYDVKM. This chain's CDR3 is CASSLYGEVPYEQYF. The CDR3 DNA reads as TGTGCCAGCAGTTTATATGGGGAGGTCCCCTACGAGCAGTACTTC.

The J gene is TRBJ1-1, the V gene TRBV15, with D perhaps TRBD1 (6 bases). The CDR3 sequence is 13 residues long. In germline, CDR1 is LNHNV, CDR2 YYDKDF (reference sequence). V lost 5 bases and J lost 3, with 10 bases in between. CDR3 protein: CATSWGPDTEAFF. The CDR3 bases are TGTGCCACCAGCTGGGGGCCTGACACTGAAGCTTTCTTT.

The gene calls are TRBV5-1 and TRBJ1-1; D ambiguous. Trimming shortened V by 2 bases and J by 5 bases, and 19 bases separated the two germline ends. Germline V gene data show CDR1 as SGHRS and CDR2 as YFSETQ. The CDR3 extends over 16 amino acids. Here the CDR3 reads CASSFSGSGLGTEAFF. The CDR3 DNA sequence: TGCGCCAGCAGCTTTTCTGGGTCGGGTCTAGGAACTGAAGCTTTCTTT. Looking up the rest from reference TRBV5-1 and TRBJ1-1 gives the full variable domain: KAGVTQTPRYLIKTRGQQVTLSCSPISGHRSVSWYQQTPGQGLQFLFEYFSETQRNKGNFPGRFSGRQFSNSRSEMNVSTLELGDSALYLCASSFSGSGLGTEAFFGQGTRLTVV.

J is TRBJ2-1 and V is TRBV24-1; D is possibly TRBD1 (6 bases). In germline, CDR1 is KGHDR, CDR2 SFDVKD. This CDR3 spans 14 amino acids. Trimming took 5 bases from V and 2 from J, leaving 9 bases between them. CDR3 region: CATSAGQTYNEQFF. Here the CDR3 DNA reads TGTGCCACCAGTGCAGGACAGACCTACAATGAGCAGTTCTTC.

The rearrangement uses TRBV3-1 (or the pseudogene TRBV3-2) and TRBJ2-5; no definite D call. Germline V gene lookup returns CDR1 LGHDT and CDR2 YNNKEL (reference sequence). The germline V and J ends were trimmed by 6 bases and 5 bases, with 7 bases remaining between them. The CDR3 runs 11 residues. The CDR3 nucleotides are TGTGCCAGCAGGGTGAGGGAGACCCAGTACTTC. Amino acids: CASRVRETQYF.

The chain recombines TRBV28 with TRBJ2-1; D uncertain. V dropped 5 bases and J dropped 0 bases, with 17 bases sitting between them. CDR1 is MDHEN and CDR2 is SYDVKM in the germline V gene. The CDR3 contains 17 residues. CDR3 residues: CASSTLLDASSYNEQFF. CDR3 sequence (DNA): TGTGCCAGCAGTACCCTGTTGGACGCGAGCTCCTACAATGAGCAGTTCTTC.

This sequence joins TRBV10-3 and TRBJ2-1, with a possible D match to TRBD2 (7 bases). From germline, CDR1 is ENHRY and CDR2 SYGVKD. The CDR3 loop spans 15 amino acids. Trimming stripped 0 bases from V and 6 bases from J, with 12 bases between. CDR3 in amino acids: CAISESSGEGNEQFF. The CDR3 DNA is TGTGCCATCAGTGAGTCATCAGGGGAGGGCAATGAGCAGTTCTTC.

The chain carries TRBV27 and TRBJ2-1; D tentatively reads TRBD1 or TRBD2 (6 bases each). V was cut by 6 bases and J by 7 bases, with 10 bases left in between. The CDR3 consists of 12 residues. The germline V gene has CDR1 MNHEY and CDR2 SMNVEV (reference sequence). Here the CDR3 DNA reads TGTGCCAGCAGCCAGGGGAGGAATGAGCAGTTCTTC. This codes for CASSQGRNEQFF.

CDR3 nucleotide sequence: TGCAGCGTTACGACAGGGGCGGGCGAAAAACTGTTTTTT. Its protein is CSVTTGAGEKLFF. This sequence joins TRBV29-1 and TRBJ1-4; 8 bases are shared with TRBD1. Germline-derived CDR1 and CDR2 are SQVTM and ANQGSEA. The CDR3 has 13 residues. The junction had 7 bases not matched to a gene; V was cut back by 5 bases and J by 8 bases.

The V and J genes are TRBV27 and TRBJ2-6; 7 nucleotides line up with TRBD1. CDR1 MNHEY and CDR2 SMNVEV come from the germline V gene (reference sequence). The junction had 8 bases not matched to a gene; V was cut back by 5 bases and J by 1 base. The CDR3 runs 17 residues. CDR3 loop: CASSRYDRDSGANVLTF. CDR3 nucleotide sequence: TGTGCCAGCAGTCGCTACGACAGGGATTCTGGGGCCAACGTCCTGACTTTC.

The rearrangement uses TRBV12-3 or TRBV12-4 and TRBJ1-2; possible D gene TRBD1, 6 bases. The CDR3 loop spans 12 amino acids. V lost 8 bases, J lost 3 bases, and 10 bases lay in between. This CDR3 reads CASAQGYYGYTF. The CDR3 DNA reads TGTGCCAGCGCACAGGGCTACTATGGCTACACCTTC.

The genes are TRBV5-6 and TRBJ1-2, with TRBD1 matching over 8 bases. Germline assignment: CDR1 SGHDT and CDR2 YYEEEE. This CDR3 is 14 amino acids long. V lost 4 bases to trimming and J lost 4 bases; unmatched junction nucleotides: 6. CDR3 DNA: TGTGCCAGCAGCCCAGACAGGGGTGGCTATGGCTACACCTTC. Amino acid sequence: CASSPDRGGYGYTF.

This chain links TRBV3-1 (or the pseudogene TRBV3-2) with TRBJ2-5; D unclear. Trimming took off 0 bases at V and 4 bases at J, with 3 bases between the two ends. CDR3 length: 12 residues. Germline CDR1 reads LGHDT; CDR2 reads YNNKEL (reference sequence). CDR3: CASSQEGETQYF. CDR3 nucleotide sequence: TGTGCCAGCAGCCAAGAAGGAGAGACCCAGTACTTC.

The chain couples TRBV6-6 to TRBJ2-6; D call uncertain. The CDR3 sequence is 16 residues long. Trimming took off 0 bases at V and 1 base at J, with 7 bases between the two ends. Germline V gene sequence: CDR1 MNHNY, CDR2 SVGAGI (reference sequence). The CDR3 is CASSYSPLSGANVLTF. The DNA of the CDR3 is TGTGCCAGCAGTTACTCTCCGCTATCTGGGGCCAACGTCCTGACTTTC.